One and the same sample provided the 29 T cell receptor beta chains below, sequenced in a study of blood T cell repertoires in COVID-19. The data were produced by immunoSEQ multiplex PCR, yet TCRdb's version contains in-frame clones alone and is incomplete. This table holds fewer than 200,000 clones, 70% to 80% found once. The sample was PBMCs or T cells enriched from blood (not recorded which). These receptors were collected from a woman between 50 and 59 years old who had recovered from COVID-19.

This chain connects TRBV5-1 to TRBJ2-3, with 16 bases identical to TRBD2. This CDR3 is built from 16 residues. Germline loops: CDR1 SGHRS, CDR2 YFSETQ. V shed 4 bases, J shed 4 bases, and the junction held 3 bases outside the gene matches. CDR3 protein: CASSGGLAGGADTQYF. CDR3 coding DNA: TGCGCCAGCAGCGGGGGACTAGCGGGAGGGGCAGATACGCAGTATTTT. Using reference TRBV5-1 and TRBJ2-3 for the parts outside the CDR3, the full variable domain is KAGVTQTPRYLIKTRGQQVTLSCSPISGHRSVSWYQQTPGQGLQFLFEYFSETQRNKGNFPGRFSGRQFSNSRSEMNVSTLELGDSALYLCASSGGLAGGADTQYFGPGTRLTVL.

The chain combines TRBV5-4 with TRBJ1-1; D gene uncertain. CDR1 and CDR2 (germline): SGHNT, YYREEE (reference sequence). The length of the CDR3 is 15 residues. The V end was cut by 0 bases, the J end by 5 bases, with 14 bases between. Here the CDR3 reads CASSLGSASVTEAFF. CDR3 DNA: TGTGCCAGCAGCTTGGGGTCAGCGAGCGTTACTGAAGCTTTCTTT.

This clone was recorded a few times. This chain connects TRBV7-3 to TRBJ2-1, with TRBD2 identical over 11 bases. With V trimmed by 5 bases and J by 9 bases, 9 bases remained unmatched. The CDR3 covers 15 residues. Germline assignment: CDR1 SGHTA and CDR2 FQGTGA. CDR3 DNA sequence: TGTGCCAGCAGCCCTAGCGGGAGGATGGATAGTGAGCAGTTCTTC. Protein product: CASSPSGRMDSEQFF.

This sequence joins TRBV3-1 (or the pseudogene TRBV3-2) and TRBJ2-5; 8 positions match TRBD1. Germline CDR1 is LGHDT and CDR2 is YNNKEL (reference sequence). This CDR3 comprises 14 residues. Germline trimming cut 5 bases from V and 3 bases from J; bases unmatched to any gene: 5. CDR3 DNA: TGTGCCAGCAGCGCCCGGGACAGGAAAGAGACCCAGTACTTC. Its protein product is CASSARDRKETQYF.

The chain links TRBV12-3 or TRBV12-4 to TRBJ2-5; possibly TRBD1 for D (6 bases). V gave up 4 bases and J gave up 6 bases, with 9 bases separating them. The CDR3 runs 12 residues. DNA of the CDR3: TGTGCCAGCAGTTCCGGACAGAAGACCCAGTACTTC. Encoded protein: CASSSGQKTQYF.

The rearrangement joins TRBV27 to TRBJ2-2; 7 bases agree with TRBD2. The CDR3 runs 17 residues. V shed 8 bases, J shed 3 bases, and the junction held 15 bases outside the gene matches. The germline gives CDR1 MNHEY, CDR2 SMNVEV (reference sequence). CDR3 loop: CASRHWEGKGDTGELFF. The CDR3 DNA reads TGTGCCAGCCGCCACTGGGAGGGGAAGGGTGACACCGGGGAGCTGTTTTTT.

This sequence joins TRBV28 and TRBJ1-2; 7 positions agree with TRBD1. The junction had 0 bases not matched to a gene; V was cut back by 6 bases and J by 2 bases. CDR3 length: 12 amino acids. Germline V CDR1 and CDR2: MDHEN, SYDVKM. The CDR3 spells CASSRGNYGYTF. The CDR3 DNA sequence: TGTGCCAGCAGCAGGGGGAACTATGGCTACACCTTC.

The chain is built from TRBV27 and TRBJ2-7; 7 nucleotides align to TRBD2. Germline trimming cut 5 bases from V and 4 bases from J; bases unmatched to any gene: 14. The germline V gene has CDR1 MNHEY and CDR2 SMNVEV (reference sequence). The CDR3 extends over 16 amino acids. Written as DNA, the CDR3 is TGTGCCAGCAGTCGTACCACGGGAGGTCTTGGATACGAGCAGTACTTC. Translating it yields CASSRTTGGLGYEQYF.

The chain uses TRBV6-5 and TRBJ2-7; D unresolved. Germline CDR1 MNHEY, CDR2 SVGAGI. CDR3 length: 13 residues. V was shortened by 0 bases and J by 7 bases, with 10 bases between the two germline ends. The CDR3 nucleotides read TGTGCCAGCAGTTACTCTTTCGGGTTAGAGCAGTACTTC. Translation: CASSYSFGLEQYF.

The chain recombines TRBV24-1 with TRBJ2-1; a weak D match, TRBD2 (6 bases). The germline CDR1 and CDR2 sequences are KGHDR and SFDVKD. V gave up 6 bases and J gave up 8 bases, with 19 bases separating them. The CDR3 has 15 residues. CDR3 protein: CATSPPTGEGDEQFF. As DNA, the CDR3 is TGTGCCACCAGTCCACCCACGGGGGAAGGCGATGAGCAGTTCTTC.

The rearrangement uses TRBV12-2 and TRBJ2-1; TRBD2 is taken as the D call from the table, unchecked against the DNA. TRBV12-2 is reported as a pseudogene. This CDR3 comprises 15 residues. The CDR3 loop reads CASRSLAGDDNEQFF. As DNA, the CDR3 is TGTGCAAGTCGCTCCCTAGCGGGGGACGACAATGAGCAGTTCTTC.

Written as DNA, the CDR3 is TGTGCCAGCAGCTTAACGCTCCGGGACAGGCTTCGGTACGAGCAGTACTTC. Its translation is CASSLTLRDRLRYEQYF. V usage is TRBV7-3 and J usage is TRBJ2-7; 8 positions match TRBD1. The germline V gene has CDR1 SGHTA and CDR2 FQGTGA. The CDR3 loop spans 17 amino acids. V shed 0 bases and J 4 bases; nucleotides not matched to a gene: 11.

This chain's CDR3 is CASSETGSNSPLHF. The CDR3 nucleotides read TGTGCCAGCAGCGAGACAGGGAGCAATTCACCCCTCCACTTT. The chain combines TRBV9 with TRBJ1-6, with TRBD1 matching 7 bases. CDR3 size: 14 residues. From germline, CDR1 is SGDLS and CDR2 YYNGEE. The J segment lost 7 bases and the V segment lost 3 bases, leaving 4 bases of the junction unmatched.

This rearrangement joins TRBV5-1 to TRBJ2-3, with TRBD1 matching over 7 bases. J gave up 2 bases and V 3 bases, and 6 bases lay outside the gene matches. From germline, CDR1 is SGHRS and CDR2 YFSETQ. The CDR3 runs to 15 residues. The DNA for the CDR3 is TGCGCCAGCAGCTCTTGGACAGGTACCACAGATACGCAGTATTTT. Translating it yields CASSSWTGTTDTQYF. Combining the CDR3 with reference TRBV5-1 and TRBJ2-3 gives the whole variable domain KAGVTQTPRYLIKTRGQQVTLSCSPISGHRSVSWYQQTPGQGLQFLFEYFSETQRNKGNFPGRFSGRQFSNSRSEMNVSTLELGDSALYLCASSSWTGTTDTQYFGPGTRLTVL.

The gene calls are TRBV18 and TRBJ2-7, with 8 bases that match TRBD1. CDR1 is KGHSH and CDR2 is LQKENI in the germline V gene. V shed 3 bases, J shed 5 bases, and the junction held 0 bases outside the gene matches. This CDR3 region has 12 residues. For the CDR3, the DNA is TGTGCCAGCTCACCGGACAGGGACGAGCAGTACTTC. The encoded protein is CASSPDRDEQYF.

This clone was found once. This chain links TRBV28 with TRBJ1-4; D is perhaps TRBD1 (6 bases). In germline, CDR1 is MDHEN, CDR2 SYDVKM. The CDR3 has 15 residues. V was pared by 4 bases and J by 8 bases, with 17 bases between. The CDR3 sequence is CASSSWGGLGEKLFF. The CDR3 DNA is TGTGCCAGCAGTTCCTGGGGGGGCCTAGGGGAAAAACTGTTTTTT.

The chain links TRBV30 to TRBJ1-5; perhaps TRBD1 as D (5 bases). The CDR3 covers 14 residues. V was clipped by 5 bases and J by 3 bases, with 14 bases between them. Looked up from germline, CDR1 is GTSNPN and CDR2 is SVGIG (reference sequence). The CDR3 DNA reads as TGTGCCTGGTCGACCGGGACTCTCAATCAGCCCCAGCATTTT. It specifies CAWSTGTLNQPQHF.

The V call is TRBV29-1, the J call TRBJ2-2, with 9 positions matching TRBD1. This CDR3 region has 13 residues. V gave up 3 bases and J gave up 6 bases; unmatched junction bases: 2. Germline CDR1 and CDR2: SQVTM and ANQGSEA. As DNA, the CDR3 is TGCAGCGTTGACCGACAGGGGGCCGGGGAGCTGTTTTTT. It encodes CSVDRQGAGELFF.

The rearrangement joins TRBV5-5 to TRBJ2-3, with no clear D. Per the germline V gene, CDR1 is SGHKS and CDR2 is YYEKEE (reference sequence). V lost 1 base and J lost 0, with 9 bases in between. CDR3 length: 15 amino acids. The CDR3 is CASSLFQTSTDTQYF. The CDR3 bases are TGTGCCAGCAGCTTGTTCCAGACTAGCACAGATACGCAGTATTTT.

In its sample, this clone was seen once. The rearrangement uses TRBV18 and TRBJ2-7; 8 nucleotides match TRBD2. Germline loops: CDR1 KGHSH, CDR2 LQKENI. The CDR3 runs to 19 residues. The J segment lost 7 bases and the V segment lost 1 base, leaving 21 bases of the junction unmatched. The CDR3 DNA is TGTGCCAGCTCACCACTTGGTGGTGACAGGACCCGATTAGCGGGGGAGCAGTACTTC. It is translated as CASSPLGGDRTRLAGEQYF.

The chain uses TRBV27 and TRBJ1-5; TRBD1 might be the D (5 bases). The germline V and J ends were trimmed by 5 bases and 12 bases, with 17 bases remaining between them. Per the germline V gene, CDR1 is MNHEY and CDR2 is SMNVEV (reference sequence). The CDR3 is 13 amino acids. This CDR3 reads CASSPPPGKHQHF. CDR3 in DNA: TGTGCCAGCAGTCCACCGCCAGGGAAACACCAGCATTTT.

The V and J genes are TRBV30 and TRBJ1-5; 7 nucleotides agree with TRBD1. Germline CDR1 reads GTSNPN; CDR2 reads SVGIG (reference sequence). Losses at the gene ends were 0 bases for V and 5 bases for J; bases not matched to a gene: 4. The CDR3 is 14 amino acids. In DNA form, the CDR3 reads TGTGCCTGGAGTGTGGCAGGGGGGCATCAGCCCCAGCATTTT. Translation gives CAWSVAGGHQPQHF.

This clone was seen a few times. The chain combines TRBV18 with TRBJ2-2, with D maybe TRBD1 (5 bases). Per the germline V gene, CDR1 is KGHSH and CDR2 is LQKENI. Trimming removed 0 bases at V and 7 bases at J, with 9 bases between. This CDR3 is 14 amino acids long. Here the CDR3 reads CASSPPRANGELFF. In DNA, the CDR3 is TGTGCCAGCTCACCACCCAGGGCTAACGGGGAGCTGTTTTTT. Looking up the rest from reference TRBV18 and TRBJ2-2 gives the full variable domain: NAGVMQNPRHLVRRRGQEARLRCSPMKGHSHVYWYRQLPEEGLKFMVYLQKENIIDESGMPKERFSAEFPKEGPSILRIQQVVRGDSAAYFCASSPPRANGELFFGEGSRLTVL.

The chain employs TRBV5-1 and TRBJ2-7, with 8 bases lining up with TRBD1. The CDR3 length is 15 residues. Trimming at V came to 0 bases and at J to 6 bases, leaving 8 bases not matched to a gene. CDR1 is SGHRS, CDR2 YFSETQ, per germline. The CDR3 DNA is TGCGCCAGCAGCTTGGCTCAGGGACAGGCCGGCGAGCAGTACTTC. Its protein product is CASSLAQGQAGEQYF.

V is TRBV7-2 and J is TRBJ2-5; possibly TRBD1 for D (5 bases). Germline V gene sequence: CDR1 SGHTA, CDR2 FQGNSA. The CDR3 extends over 13 amino acids. V lost 2 bases and J lost 5, with 9 bases in between. The CDR3, as DNA: TGTGCCAGCAGCTTACAGGGTACGGAGACCCAGTACTTC. It yields the protein CASSLQGTETQYF.

The CDR3 nucleotides read TGTGCCAGCAGCGACATTACTAGCGGGAGCCTTTACTTC. Translated: CASSDITSGSLYF. V and J are TRBV9 and TRBJ2-7; 11 bases map to TRBD2. After removal of 3 bases from V and 13 bases from J, the junction contained 9 bases not matched to a gene. CDR3 size: 13 residues. Germline CDR1 SGDLS, CDR2 YYNGEE.

The chain is built from TRBV18 and TRBJ1-3; D might be TRBD1 (5 bases). Per germline, CDR1 KGHSH and CDR2 LQKENI. This CDR3 spans 18 amino acids. V lost 2 bases, J lost 0 bases, and 17 bases lay in between. The DNA of the CDR3 is TGTGCCAGCTCACCAGGTCAGGGCCGCATCCCCTCTGGAAACACCATATATTTT. Protein product: CASSPGQGRIPSGNTIYF.

The chain's CDR3 is CATSPDKNQPQHF. The CDR3 DNA reads as TGTGCCACGTCCCCGGACAAAAATCAGCCCCAGCATTTT. This sequence joins TRBV15 and TRBJ1-5; perhaps TRBD1 as D (5 bases). The ends were cut back, 9 bases at V and 4 bases at J, with 13 bases in the middle. This CDR3 spans 13 amino acids. CDR1 LNHNV and CDR2 YYDKDF come from the germline V gene (reference sequence).

The CDR3 nucleotides read TGCGCCAGCAGCCGGAACCTCGCGGGCAATCAGCCCCAGCATTTT. Amino acid sequence: CASSRNLAGNQPQHF. V and J are TRBV4-3 and TRBJ1-5; D call uncertain. The CDR3 has 15 residues. The germline CDR1 and CDR2 sequences are LGHNA and YSLEER. V was trimmed by 4 bases and J by 2 bases, leaving 12 bases between them.